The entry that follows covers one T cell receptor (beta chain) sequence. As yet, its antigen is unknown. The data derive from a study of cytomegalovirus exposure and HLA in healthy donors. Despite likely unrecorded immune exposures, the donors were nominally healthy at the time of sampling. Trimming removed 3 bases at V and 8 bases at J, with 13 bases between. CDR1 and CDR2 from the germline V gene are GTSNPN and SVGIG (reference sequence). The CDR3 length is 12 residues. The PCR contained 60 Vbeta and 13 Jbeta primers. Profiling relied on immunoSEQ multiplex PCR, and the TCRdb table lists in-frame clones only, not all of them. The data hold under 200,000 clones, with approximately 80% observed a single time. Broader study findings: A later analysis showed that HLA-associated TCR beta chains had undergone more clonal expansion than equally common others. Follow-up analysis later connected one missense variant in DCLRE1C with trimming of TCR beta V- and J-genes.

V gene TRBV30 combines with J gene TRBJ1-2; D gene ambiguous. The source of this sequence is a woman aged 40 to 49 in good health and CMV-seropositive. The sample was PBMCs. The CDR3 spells CAWRISAGGYTF. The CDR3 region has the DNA TGTGCCTGGAGGATCTCGGCGGGAGGCTACACCTTC.